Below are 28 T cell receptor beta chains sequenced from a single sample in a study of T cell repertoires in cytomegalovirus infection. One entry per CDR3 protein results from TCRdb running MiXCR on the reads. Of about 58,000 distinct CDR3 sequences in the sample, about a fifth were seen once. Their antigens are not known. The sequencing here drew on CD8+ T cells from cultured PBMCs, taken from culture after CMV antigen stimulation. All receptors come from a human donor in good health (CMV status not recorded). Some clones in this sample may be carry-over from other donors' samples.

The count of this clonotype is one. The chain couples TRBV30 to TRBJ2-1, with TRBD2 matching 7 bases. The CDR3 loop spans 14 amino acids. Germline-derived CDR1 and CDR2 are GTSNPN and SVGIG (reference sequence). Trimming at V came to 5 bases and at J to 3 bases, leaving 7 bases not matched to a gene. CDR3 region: CAWGRGSSYNEQFF. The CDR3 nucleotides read TGTGCCTGGGGGCGGGGGAGTAGCTACAATGAGCAGTTCTTC.

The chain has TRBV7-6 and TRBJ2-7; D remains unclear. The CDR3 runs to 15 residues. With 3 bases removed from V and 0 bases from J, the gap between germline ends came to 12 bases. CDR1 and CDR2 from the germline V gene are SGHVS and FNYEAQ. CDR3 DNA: TGTGCCAGCAGCTTTGAGAGCACCAGCTCCTACGAGCAGTACTTC. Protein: CASSFESTSSYEQYF.

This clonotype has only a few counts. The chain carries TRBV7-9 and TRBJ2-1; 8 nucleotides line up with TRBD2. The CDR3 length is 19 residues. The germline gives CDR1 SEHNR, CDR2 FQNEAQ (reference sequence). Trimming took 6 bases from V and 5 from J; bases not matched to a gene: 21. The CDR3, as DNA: TGTGCCAGCAGTCATACCCGGGGCCACGGGAGGGGAGAAGACAATGAGCAGTTCTTC. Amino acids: CASSHTRGHGRGEDNEQFF. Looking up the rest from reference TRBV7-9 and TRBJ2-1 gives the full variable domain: DTGVSQNPRHKITKRGQNVTFRCDPISEHNRLYWYRQTLGQGPEFLTYFQNEAQLEKSRLLSDRFSAERPKGSFSTLEIQRTEQGDSAMYLCASSHTRGHGRGEDNEQFFGPGTRLTVL.

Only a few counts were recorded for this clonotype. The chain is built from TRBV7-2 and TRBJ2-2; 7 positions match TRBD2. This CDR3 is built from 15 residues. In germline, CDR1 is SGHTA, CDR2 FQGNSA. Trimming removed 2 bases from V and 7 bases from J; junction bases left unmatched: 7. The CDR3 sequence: CASSLSGEEVGELFF. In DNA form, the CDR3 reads TGTGCCAGCAGCTTAAGCGGGGAGGAGGTCGGGGAGCTGTTTTTT.

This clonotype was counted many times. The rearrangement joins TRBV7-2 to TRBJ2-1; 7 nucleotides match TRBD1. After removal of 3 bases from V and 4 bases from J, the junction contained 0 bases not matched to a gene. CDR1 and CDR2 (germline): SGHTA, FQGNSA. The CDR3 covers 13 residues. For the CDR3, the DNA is TGTGCCAGCAGCTTGACAGGGTACAATGAGCAGTTCTTC. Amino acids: CASSLTGYNEQFF.

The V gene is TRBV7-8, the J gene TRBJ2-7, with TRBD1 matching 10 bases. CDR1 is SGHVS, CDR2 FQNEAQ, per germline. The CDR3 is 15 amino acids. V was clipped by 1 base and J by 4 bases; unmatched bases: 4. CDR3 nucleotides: TGTGCCAGCAGCTTAGAGACAGGGGGCGCGTACGAGCAGTACTTC. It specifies CASSLETGGAYEQYF.

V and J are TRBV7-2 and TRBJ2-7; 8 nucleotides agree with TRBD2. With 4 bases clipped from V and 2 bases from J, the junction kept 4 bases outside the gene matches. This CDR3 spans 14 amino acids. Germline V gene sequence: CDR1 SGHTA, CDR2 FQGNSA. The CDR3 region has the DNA TGTGCCAGCAGCTCCGGAGCGGGAGCCTACGAGCAGTACTTC. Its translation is CASSSGAGAYEQYF.

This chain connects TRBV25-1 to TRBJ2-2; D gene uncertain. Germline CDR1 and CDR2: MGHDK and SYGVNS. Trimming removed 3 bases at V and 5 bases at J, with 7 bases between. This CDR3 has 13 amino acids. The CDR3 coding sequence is TGTGCCAGCAGTGACGGCCGAACCGGGGAGCTGTTTTTT. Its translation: CASSDGRTGELFF. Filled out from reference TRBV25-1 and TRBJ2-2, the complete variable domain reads EADIYQTPRYLVIGTGKKITLECSQTMGHDKMYWYQQDPGMELHLIHYSYGVNSTEKGDLSSESTVSRIRTEHFPLTLESARPSHTSQYLCASSDGRTGELFFGEGSRLTVL.

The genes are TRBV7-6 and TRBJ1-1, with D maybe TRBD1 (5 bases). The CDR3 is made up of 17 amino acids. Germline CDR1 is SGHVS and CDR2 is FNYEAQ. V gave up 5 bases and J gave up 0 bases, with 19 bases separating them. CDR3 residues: CASSKTGGIGMNTEAFF. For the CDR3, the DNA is TGTGCCAGCAGCAAAACCGGGGGGATCGGGATGAACACTGAAGCTTTCTTT. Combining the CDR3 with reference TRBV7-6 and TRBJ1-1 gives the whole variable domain GAGVSQSPRYKVTKRGQDVALRCDPISGHVSLYWYRQALGQGPEFLTYFNYEAQQDKSGLPNDRFSAERPEGSISTLTIQRTEQRDSAMYRCASSKTGGIGMNTEAFFGQGTRLTVV.

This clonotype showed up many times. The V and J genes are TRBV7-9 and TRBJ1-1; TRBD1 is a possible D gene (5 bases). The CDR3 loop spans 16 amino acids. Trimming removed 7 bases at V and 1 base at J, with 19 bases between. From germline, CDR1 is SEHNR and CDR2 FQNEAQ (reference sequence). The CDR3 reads CASKTQDTQRNTEAFF. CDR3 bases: TGTGCCAGCAAAACGCAGGACACCCAACGGAACACTGAAGCTTTCTTT.

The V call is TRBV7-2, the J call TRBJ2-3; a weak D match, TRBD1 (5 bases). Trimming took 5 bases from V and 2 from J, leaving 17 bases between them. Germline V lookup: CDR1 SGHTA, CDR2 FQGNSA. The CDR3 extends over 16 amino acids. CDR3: CASSPFFRDYTDTQYF. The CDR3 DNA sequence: TGTGCCAGCAGCCCCTTTTTCAGGGATTACACAGATACGCAGTATTTT.

Written as DNA, the CDR3 is TGTGCCAGCAGCCCTGACCTTTACAATGAGCAGTTCTTC. It yields the protein CASSPDLYNEQFF. The chain has TRBV6-2 or TRBV6-3 and TRBJ2-1; no firm D call. Germline CDR1 and CDR2: MNHEY and SVGEGT. Trimming cost V 6 bases and J 4 bases, with 10 bases left between them. This CDR3 comprises 13 residues.

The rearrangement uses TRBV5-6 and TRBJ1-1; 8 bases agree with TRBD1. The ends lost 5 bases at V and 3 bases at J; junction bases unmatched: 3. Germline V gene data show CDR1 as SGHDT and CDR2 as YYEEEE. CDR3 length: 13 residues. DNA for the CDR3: TGTGCCAGCAGGGAGACAGGGGACACTGAAGCTTTCTTT. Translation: CASRETGDTEAFF. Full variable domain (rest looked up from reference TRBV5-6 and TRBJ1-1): DAGVTQSPTHLIKTRGQQVTLRCSPKSGHDTVSWYQQALGQGPQFIFQYYEEEERQRGNFPDRFSGHQFPNYSSELNVNALLLGDSALYLCASRETGDTEAFFGQGTRLTVV.

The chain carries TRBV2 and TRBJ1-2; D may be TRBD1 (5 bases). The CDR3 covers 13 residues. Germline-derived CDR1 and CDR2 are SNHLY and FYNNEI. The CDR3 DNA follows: TGTGCGTCTGGGACCCGCCTTAACTATGGCTACACCTTC. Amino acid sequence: CASGTRLNYGYTF.

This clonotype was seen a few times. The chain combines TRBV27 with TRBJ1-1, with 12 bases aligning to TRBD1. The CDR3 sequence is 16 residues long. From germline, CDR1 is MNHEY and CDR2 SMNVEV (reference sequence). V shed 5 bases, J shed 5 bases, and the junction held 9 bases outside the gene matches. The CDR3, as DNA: TGTGCCAGCAGTCCAATCGGGACAGGGGGCAGGACTGAAGCTTTCTTT. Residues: CASSPIGTGGRTEAFF.

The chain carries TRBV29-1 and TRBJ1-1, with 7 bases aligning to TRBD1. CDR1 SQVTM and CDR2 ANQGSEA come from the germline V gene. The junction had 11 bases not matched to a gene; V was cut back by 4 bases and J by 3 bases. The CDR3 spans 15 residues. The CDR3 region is CSVALPGRGDTEAFF. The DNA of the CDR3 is TGCAGCGTTGCCCTCCCGGGCAGGGGGGACACTGAAGCTTTCTTT.

For the CDR3, the DNA is TGTGCCAGCACCGTTGGACTACTCCAGTTTTCGGGCACAGATACGCAGTATTTT. It translates to CASTVGLLQFSGTDTQYF. This chain links TRBV5-4 with TRBJ2-3; a possible D gene is TRBD2 (6 bases). CDR1 is SGHNT and CDR2 is YYREEE in the germline V gene (reference sequence). CDR3 length equals 18 residues. V dropped 6 bases and J dropped 1 base, with 24 bases sitting between them.

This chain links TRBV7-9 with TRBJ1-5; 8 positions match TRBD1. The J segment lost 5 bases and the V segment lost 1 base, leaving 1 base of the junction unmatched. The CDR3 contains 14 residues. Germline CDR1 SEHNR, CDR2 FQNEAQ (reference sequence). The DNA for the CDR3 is TGTGCCAGCAGCTTAGGGACAGGGTATCAGCCCCAGCATTTT. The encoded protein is CASSLGTGYQPQHF. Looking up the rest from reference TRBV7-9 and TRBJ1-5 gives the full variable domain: DTGVSQNPRHKITKRGQNVTFRCDPISEHNRLYWYRQTLGQGPEFLTYFQNEAQLEKSRLLSDRFSAERPKGSFSTLEIQRTEQGDSAMYLCASSLGTGYQPQHFGDGTRLSIL.

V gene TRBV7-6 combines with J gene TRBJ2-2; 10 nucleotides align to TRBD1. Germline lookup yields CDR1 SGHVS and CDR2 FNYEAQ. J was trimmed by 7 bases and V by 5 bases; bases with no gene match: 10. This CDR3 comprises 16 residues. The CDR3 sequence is CASSPRQGASGGELFF. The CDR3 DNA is TGTGCCAGCAGCCCCCGACAGGGGGCATCGGGCGGGGAGCTGTTTTTT. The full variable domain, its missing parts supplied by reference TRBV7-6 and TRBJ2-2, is GAGVSQSPRYKVTKRGQDVALRCDPISGHVSLYWYRQALGQGPEFLTYFNYEAQQDKSGLPNDRFSAERPEGSISTLTIQRTEQRDSAMYRCASSPRQGASGGELFFGEGSRLTVL.

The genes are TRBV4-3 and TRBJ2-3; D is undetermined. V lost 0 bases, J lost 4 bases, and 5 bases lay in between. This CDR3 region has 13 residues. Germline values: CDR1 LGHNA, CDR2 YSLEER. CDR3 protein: CASSQDVADTQYF. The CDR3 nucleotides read TGCGCCAGCAGCCAAGATGTAGCAGATACGCAGTATTTT.

CDR3 protein: CASSMTGEETQYF. CDR3 nucleotide sequence: TGTGCCAGTAGTATGACAGGGGAAGAGACCCAGTACTTC. The chain combines TRBV19 with TRBJ2-5, with 8 bases fitting TRBD1. J lost 3 bases, V lost 3 bases, and 0 bases had no gene match. Germline assignment: CDR1 LNHDA and CDR2 SQIVND (reference sequence). The CDR3 runs to 13 residues.

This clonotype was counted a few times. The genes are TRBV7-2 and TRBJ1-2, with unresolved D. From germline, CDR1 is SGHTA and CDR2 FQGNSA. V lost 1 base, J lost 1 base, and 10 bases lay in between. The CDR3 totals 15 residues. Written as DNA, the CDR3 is TGTGCCAGCAGCTTAGAGTCAGCATTTAACTATGGCTACACCTTC. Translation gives CASSLESAFNYGYTF.

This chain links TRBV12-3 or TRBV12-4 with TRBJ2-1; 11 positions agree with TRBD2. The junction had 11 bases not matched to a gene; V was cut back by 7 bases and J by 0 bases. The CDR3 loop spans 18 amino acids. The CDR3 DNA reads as TGTGCCAGCAACCACAGTAGCACTAGCGGGAGCTCCTACAATGAGCAGTTCTTC. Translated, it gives CASNHSSTSGSSYNEQFF.

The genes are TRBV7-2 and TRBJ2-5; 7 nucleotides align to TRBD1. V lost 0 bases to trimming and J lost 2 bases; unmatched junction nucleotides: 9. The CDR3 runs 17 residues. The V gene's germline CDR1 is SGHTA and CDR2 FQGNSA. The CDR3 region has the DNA TGTGCCAGCAGCTTAGCGACGGGATCGGGACAGCAAGAGACCCAGTACTTC. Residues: CASSLATGSGQQETQYF.

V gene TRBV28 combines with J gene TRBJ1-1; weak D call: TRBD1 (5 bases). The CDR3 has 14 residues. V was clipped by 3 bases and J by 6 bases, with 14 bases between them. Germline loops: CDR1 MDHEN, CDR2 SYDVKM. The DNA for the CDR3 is TGTGCCAGCAGTTTGGAAAGGGGATTCCCTGAAGCTTTCTTT. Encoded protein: CASSLERGFPEAFF.

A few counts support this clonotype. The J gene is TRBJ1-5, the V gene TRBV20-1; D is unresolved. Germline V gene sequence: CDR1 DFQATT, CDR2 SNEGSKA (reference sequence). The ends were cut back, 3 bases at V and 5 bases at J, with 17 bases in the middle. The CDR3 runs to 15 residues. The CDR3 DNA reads TGCAGTGCTAGTGATAAGGCAAAGGAATATCAGCCCCAGCATTTT. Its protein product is CSASDKAKEYQPQHF.

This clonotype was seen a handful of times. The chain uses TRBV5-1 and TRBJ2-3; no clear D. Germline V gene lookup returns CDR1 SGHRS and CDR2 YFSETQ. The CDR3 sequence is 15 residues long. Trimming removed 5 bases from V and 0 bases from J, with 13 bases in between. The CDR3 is CASRSIQESTDTQYF. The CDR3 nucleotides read TGCGCCAGCAGGTCGATTCAGGAAAGCACAGATACGCAGTATTTT.

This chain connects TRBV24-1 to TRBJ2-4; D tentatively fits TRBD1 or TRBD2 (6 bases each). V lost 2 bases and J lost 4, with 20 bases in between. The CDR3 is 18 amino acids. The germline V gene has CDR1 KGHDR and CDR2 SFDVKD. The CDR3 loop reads CATSDSGRGGGAKNIQYF. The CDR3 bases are TGTGCCACCAGTGATTCGGGCAGGGGTGGAGGGGCAAAAAACATTCAGTACTTC.